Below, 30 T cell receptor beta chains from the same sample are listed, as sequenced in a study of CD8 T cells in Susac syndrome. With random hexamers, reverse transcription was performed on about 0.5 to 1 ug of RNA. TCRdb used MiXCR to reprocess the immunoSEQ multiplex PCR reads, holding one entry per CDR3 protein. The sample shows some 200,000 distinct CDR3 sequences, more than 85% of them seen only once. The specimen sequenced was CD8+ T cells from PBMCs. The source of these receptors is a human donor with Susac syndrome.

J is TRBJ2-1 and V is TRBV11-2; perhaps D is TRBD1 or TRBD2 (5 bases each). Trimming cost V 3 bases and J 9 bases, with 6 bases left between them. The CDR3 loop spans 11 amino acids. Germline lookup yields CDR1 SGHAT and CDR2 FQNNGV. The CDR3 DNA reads TGTGCCAGCAGCTTTGGGGGTGAGCAGTTCTTC. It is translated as CASSFGGEQFF.

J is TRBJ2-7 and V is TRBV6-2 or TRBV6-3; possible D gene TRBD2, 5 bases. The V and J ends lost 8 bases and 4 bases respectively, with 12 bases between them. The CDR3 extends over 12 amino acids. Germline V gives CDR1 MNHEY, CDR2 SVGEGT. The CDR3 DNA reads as TGTGCCAGCGAAGGACTGGGGTACGAGCAGTACTTC. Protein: CASEGLGYEQYF.

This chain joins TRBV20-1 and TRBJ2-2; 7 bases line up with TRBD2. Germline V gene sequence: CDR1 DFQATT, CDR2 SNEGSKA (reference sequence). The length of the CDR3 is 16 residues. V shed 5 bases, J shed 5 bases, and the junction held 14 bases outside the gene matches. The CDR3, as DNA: TGCAGTGCTCCTCAATGGGGGGAGGGAGGAACCGGGGAGCTGTTTTTT. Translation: CSAPQWGEGGTGELFF.

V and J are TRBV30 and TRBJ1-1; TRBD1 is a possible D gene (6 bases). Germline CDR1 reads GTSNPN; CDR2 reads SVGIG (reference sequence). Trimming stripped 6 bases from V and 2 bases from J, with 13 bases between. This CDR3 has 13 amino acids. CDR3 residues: CACPVGANTEAFF. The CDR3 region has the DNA TGTGCCTGCCCCGTGGGGGCCAACACTGAAGCTTTCTTT.

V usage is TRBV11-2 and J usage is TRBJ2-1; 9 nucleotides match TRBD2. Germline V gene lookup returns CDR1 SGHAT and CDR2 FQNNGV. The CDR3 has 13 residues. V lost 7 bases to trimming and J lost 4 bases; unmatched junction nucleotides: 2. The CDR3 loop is CASTSGEYNEQFF. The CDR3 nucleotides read TGTGCCAGCACTAGCGGGGAATACAATGAGCAGTTCTTC.

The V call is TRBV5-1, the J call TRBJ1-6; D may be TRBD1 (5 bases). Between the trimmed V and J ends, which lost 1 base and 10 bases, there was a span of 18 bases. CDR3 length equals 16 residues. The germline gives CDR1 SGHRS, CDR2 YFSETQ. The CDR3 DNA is TGCGCCAGCAGCTTGAATCTCAGGGAACAAGGGTCACCCCTCCACTTT. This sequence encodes CASSLNLREQGSPLHF.

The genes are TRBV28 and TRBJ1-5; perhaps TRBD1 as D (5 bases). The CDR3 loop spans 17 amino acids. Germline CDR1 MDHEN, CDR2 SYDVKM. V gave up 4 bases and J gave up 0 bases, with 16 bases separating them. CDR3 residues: CASSSPREGYSNQPQHF. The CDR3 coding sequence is TGTGCCAGCAGTTCCCCTAGGGAGGGGTATAGCAATCAGCCCCAGCATTTT.

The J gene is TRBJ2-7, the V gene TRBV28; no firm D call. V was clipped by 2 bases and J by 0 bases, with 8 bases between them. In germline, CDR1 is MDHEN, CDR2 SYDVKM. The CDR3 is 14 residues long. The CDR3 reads CASSLVSSSYEQYF. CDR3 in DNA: TGTGCCAGCAGTTTAGTGTCTAGCTCCTACGAGCAGTACTTC.

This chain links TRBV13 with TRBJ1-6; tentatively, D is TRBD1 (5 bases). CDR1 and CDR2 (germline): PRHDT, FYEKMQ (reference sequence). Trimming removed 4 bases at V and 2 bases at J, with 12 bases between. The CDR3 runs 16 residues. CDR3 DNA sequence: TGTGCCAGCAGCTCCGGGGCCCAGGCCTATAATTCACCCCTCCACTTT. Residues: CASSSGAQAYNSPLHF.

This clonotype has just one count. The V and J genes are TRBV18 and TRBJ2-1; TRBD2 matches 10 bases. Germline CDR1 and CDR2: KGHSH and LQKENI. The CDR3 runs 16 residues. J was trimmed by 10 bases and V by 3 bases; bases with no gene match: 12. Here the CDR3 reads CASSPGLAGESREQFF. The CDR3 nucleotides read TGTGCCAGCTCACCTGGGCTAGCGGGAGAAAGCCGCGAGCAGTTCTTC. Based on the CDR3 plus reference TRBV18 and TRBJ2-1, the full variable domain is NAGVMQNPRHLVRRRGQEARLRCSPMKGHSHVYWYRQLPEEGLKFMVYLQKENIIDESGMPKERFSAEFPKEGPSILRIQQVVRGDSAAYFCASSPGLAGESREQFFGPGTRLTVL.

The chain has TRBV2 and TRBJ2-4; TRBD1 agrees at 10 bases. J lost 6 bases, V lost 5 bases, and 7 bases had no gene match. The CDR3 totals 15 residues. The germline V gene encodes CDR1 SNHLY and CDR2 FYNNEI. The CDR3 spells CASSPDRGQGNIQYF. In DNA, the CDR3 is TGTGCCAGCAGTCCCGACAGGGGGCAAGGAAACATTCAGTACTTC.

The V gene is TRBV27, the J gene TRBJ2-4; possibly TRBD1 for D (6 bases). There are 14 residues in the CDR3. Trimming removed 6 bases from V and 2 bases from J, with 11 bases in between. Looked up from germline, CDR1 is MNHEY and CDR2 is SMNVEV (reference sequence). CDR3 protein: CASRGGLTKNIQYF. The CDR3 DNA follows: TGTGCCAGCAGAGGGGGTCTGACCAAAAACATTCAGTACTTC.

The CDR3 is CASALYLENIYEQYF. The DNA of the CDR3 is TGTGCCAGCGCCCTTTACCTCGAAAATATCTACGAGCAGTACTTC. The chain joins TRBV27 to TRBJ2-7, with no clear D. The ends were cut back, 8 bases at V and 3 bases at J, with 20 bases in the middle. Germline V gives CDR1 MNHEY, CDR2 SMNVEV (reference sequence). This CDR3 has 15 amino acids.

DNA for the CDR3: TGTGCCAGCTATTCAACCGGGAGGACCACCGGGGAGCTGTTTTTT. Translation: CASYSTGRTTGELFF. The chain couples TRBV27 to TRBJ2-2; 7 nucleotides match TRBD2. Germline CDR1 is MNHEY and CDR2 is SMNVEV (reference sequence). The CDR3 runs 15 residues. V shed 8 bases and J 4 bases; nucleotides not matched to a gene: 10.

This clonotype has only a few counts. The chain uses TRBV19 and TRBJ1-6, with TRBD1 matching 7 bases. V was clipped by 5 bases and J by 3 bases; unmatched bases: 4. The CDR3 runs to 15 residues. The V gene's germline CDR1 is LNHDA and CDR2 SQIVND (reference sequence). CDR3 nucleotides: TGTGCCAGTAGTCCTCGGGACAGCTATAATTCACCCCTCCACTTT. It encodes CASSPRDSYNSPLHF.

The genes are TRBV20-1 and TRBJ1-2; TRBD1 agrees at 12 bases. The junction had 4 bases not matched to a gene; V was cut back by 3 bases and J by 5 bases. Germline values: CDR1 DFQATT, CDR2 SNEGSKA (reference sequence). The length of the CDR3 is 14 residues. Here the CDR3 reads CSARGQGAWYGYTF. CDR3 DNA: TGCAGTGCTAGGGGACAGGGGGCATGGTATGGCTACACCTTC.

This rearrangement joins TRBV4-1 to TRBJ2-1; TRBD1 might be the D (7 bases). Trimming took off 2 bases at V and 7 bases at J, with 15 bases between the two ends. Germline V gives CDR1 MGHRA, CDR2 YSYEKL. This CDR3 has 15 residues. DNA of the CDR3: TGCGCCAGCAGCCAAATCCTACAGGGGAGGAATGAGCAGTTCTTC. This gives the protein CASSQILQGRNEQFF.

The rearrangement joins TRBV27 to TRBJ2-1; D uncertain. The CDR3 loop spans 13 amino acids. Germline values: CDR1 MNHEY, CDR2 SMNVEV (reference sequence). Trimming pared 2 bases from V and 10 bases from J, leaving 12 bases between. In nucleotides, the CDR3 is TGTGCCAGCAGTTTAACAGCTCGATCCGAGCAGTTCTTC. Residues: CASSLTARSEQFF.

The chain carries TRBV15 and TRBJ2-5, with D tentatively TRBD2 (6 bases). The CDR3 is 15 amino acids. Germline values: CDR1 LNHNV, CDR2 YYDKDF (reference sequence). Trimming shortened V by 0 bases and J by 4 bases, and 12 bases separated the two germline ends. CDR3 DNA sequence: TGTGCCACCAGCAGAGATCTCGGGGGAGGAGAGACCCAGTACTTC. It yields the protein CATSRDLGGGETQYF.

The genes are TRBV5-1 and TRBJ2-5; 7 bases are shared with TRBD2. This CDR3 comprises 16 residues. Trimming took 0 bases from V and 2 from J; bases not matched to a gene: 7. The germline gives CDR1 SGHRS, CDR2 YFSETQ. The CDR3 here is CASSLGPLGGQETQYF. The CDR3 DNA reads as TGCGCCAGCAGCTTGGGGCCCCTCGGGGGGCAAGAGACCCAGTACTTC. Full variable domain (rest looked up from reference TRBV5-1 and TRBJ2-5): KAGVTQTPRYLIKTRGQQVTLSCSPISGHRSVSWYQQTPGQGLQFLFEYFSETQRNKGNFPGRFSGRQFSNSRSEMNVSTLELGDSALYLCASSLGPLGGQETQYFGPGTRLLVL.

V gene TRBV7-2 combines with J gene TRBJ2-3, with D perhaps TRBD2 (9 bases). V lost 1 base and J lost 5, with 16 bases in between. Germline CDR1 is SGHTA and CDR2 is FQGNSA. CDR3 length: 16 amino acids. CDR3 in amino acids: CASSLVLAGQVDTQYF. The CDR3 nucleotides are TGTGCCAGCAGCTTAGTTCTAGCGGGACAGGTAGATACGCAGTATTTT.

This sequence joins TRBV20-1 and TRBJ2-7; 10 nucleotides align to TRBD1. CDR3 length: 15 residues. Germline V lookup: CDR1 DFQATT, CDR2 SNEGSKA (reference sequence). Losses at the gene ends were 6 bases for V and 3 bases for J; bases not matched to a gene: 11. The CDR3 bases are TGCAGTGCCTCCCGCCGGGACAGGGGTTACTACGAGCAGTACTTC. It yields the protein CSASRRDRGYYEQYF.

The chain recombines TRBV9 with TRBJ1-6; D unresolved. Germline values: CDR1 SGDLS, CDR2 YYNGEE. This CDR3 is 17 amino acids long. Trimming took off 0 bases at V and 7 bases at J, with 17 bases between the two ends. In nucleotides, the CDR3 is TGTGCCAGCAGCGTAGAAGTCGGGAACTGGCCGAATTCACCCCTCCACTTT. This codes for CASSVEVGNWPNSPLHF. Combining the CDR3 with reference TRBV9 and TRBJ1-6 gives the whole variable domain DSGVTQTPKHLITATGQRVTLRCSPRSGDLSVYWYQQSLDQGLQFLIQYYNGEERAKGNILERFSAQQFPDLHSELNLSSLELGDSALYFCASSVEVGNWPNSPLHFGNGTRLTVT.

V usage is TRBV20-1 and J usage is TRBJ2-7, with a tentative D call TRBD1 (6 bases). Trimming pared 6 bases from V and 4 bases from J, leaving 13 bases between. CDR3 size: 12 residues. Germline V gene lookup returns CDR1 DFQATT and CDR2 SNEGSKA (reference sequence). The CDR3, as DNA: TGCAGTGCACGTCCAGGGGTTTACGAGCAGTACTTC. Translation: CSARPGVYEQYF.

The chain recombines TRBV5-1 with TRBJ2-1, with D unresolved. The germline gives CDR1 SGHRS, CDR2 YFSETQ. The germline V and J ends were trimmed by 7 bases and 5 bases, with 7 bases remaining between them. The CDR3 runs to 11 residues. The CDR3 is CASLINNEQFF. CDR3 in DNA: TGCGCCAGCCTAATAAACAATGAGCAGTTCTTC.

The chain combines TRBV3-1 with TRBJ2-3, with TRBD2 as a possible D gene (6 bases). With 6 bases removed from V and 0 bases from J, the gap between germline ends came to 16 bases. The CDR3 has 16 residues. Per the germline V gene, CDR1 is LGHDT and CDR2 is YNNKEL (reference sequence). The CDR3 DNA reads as TGTGCCAGCAGTCCGACGGGGGAAGGGAGCACAGATACGCAGTATTTT. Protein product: CASSPTGEGSTDTQYF.

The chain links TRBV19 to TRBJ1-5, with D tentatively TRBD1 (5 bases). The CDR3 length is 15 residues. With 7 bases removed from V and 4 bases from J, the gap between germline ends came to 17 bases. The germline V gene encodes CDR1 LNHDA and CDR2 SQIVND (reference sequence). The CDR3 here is CASTPRMTVNQPQHF. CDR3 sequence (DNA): TGTGCCAGTACCCCGAGGATGACAGTTAATCAGCCCCAGCATTTT.

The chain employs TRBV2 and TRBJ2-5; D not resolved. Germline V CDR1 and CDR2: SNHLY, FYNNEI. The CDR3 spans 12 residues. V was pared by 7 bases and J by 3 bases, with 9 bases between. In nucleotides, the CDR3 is TGTGCCAGCATCGGCATCGAAGAGACCCAGTACTTC. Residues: CASIGIEETQYF.

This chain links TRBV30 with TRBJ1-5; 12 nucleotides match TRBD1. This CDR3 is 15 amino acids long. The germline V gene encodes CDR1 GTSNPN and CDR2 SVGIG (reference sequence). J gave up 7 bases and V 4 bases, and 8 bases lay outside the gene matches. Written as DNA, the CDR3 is TGTGCCTGGAAGGGACAGGGGGCGTTCAACCAGCCCCAGCATTTT. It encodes CAWKGQGAFNQPQHF.

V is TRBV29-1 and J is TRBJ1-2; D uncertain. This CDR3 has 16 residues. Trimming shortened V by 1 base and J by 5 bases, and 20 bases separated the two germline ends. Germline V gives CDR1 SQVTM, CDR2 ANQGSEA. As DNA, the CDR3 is TGCAGCGTTGAAGGCCGGGCCCACGGTGAAGGGTATGGCTACACCTTC. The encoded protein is CSVEGRAHGEGYGYTF.